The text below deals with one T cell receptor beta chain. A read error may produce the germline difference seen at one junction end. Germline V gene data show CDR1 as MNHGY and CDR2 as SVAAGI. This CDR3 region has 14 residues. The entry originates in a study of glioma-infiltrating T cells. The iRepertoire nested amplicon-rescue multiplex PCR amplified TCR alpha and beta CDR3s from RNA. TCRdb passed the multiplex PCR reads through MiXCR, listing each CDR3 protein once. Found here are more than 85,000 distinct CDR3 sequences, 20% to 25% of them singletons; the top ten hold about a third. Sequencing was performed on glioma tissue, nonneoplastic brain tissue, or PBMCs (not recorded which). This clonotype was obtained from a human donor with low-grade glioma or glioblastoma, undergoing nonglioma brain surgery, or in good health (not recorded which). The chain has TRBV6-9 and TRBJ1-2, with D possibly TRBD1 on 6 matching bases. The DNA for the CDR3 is TGTGCCAGCAGTTACCGGGGGCGGAACTATTGCTACACATTC. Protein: CASSYRGRNYCYTF.